This T cell receptor (beta chain) originates from a study of cytomegalovirus exposure and HLA in healthy donors. Study context: A prior analysis found about 120 million unique TCR beta sequences from around 180 million T cells. General observations from the study: Analysis was carried out at a later point, and it linked a missense DCLRE1C variant to TCR beta V- and J-gene trimming.

Researchers ran the PCR with 60 Vbeta and 13 Jbeta primers. Assay: immunoSEQ multiplex PCR; the TCRdb copy retains only in-frame clones and omits some. Among about 160,000 clones listed, 80% were seen once. The V end lost 5 bases, the J end lost 0 bases, and 14 bases lay between the germline ends. Germline V lookup: CDR1 SGHAT, CDR2 FQNNGV. CDR3 length: 16 residues. As regards this clone: Its antigen is currently unknown.

The sample consisted of PBMCs. This sequence originates from a man between 18 and 29 years old in good health and CMV-seropositive. The rearrangement links TRBV11-2 to TRBJ1-3; maybe TRBD1 (5 bases). The CDR3 DNA sequence: TGTGCCAGCAGCCTCACCCAGGGCAGCTCTGGAAACACCATATATTTT. It specifies CASSLTQGSSGNTIYF.